This TCR beta chain originates from a study of shared clonotypes between healthy human individuals. V was pared by 7 bases and J by 5 bases, with 8 bases of the junction left unmatched. Germline V CDR1 and CDR2: SGHRS, YFSETQ. CDR3 length equals 14 residues. Clones were sequenced by immunoSEQ multiplex PCR, and TCRdb holds only the in-frame ones, with some missing. The sample shows 2 million to 3 million clones, approximately 93% of them seen only once. Sequencing was done on a sample of naive CD4+ T cells from PBMCs. Regarding subset: CD45RA+ positively selected. The chain combines TRBV5-1 with TRBJ2-1; 8 positions agree with TRBD2. This sequence was found in a man between 18 and 35 years old in good health. Some clones in this sample may be carry-over from other donors' samples. The CDR3 protein is CASAGTSWDNEQFF. In DNA form, the CDR3 reads TGCGCCAGCGCTGGGACTAGTTGGGACAATGAGCAGTTCTTC.